This T cell receptor (beta chain) was identified in a study of cytomegalovirus exposure and HLA in healthy donors. Overall study findings and caveats: Reported findings show TCR beta sequences accurately forecast HLA-A and HLA-B alleles in most subjects.

PCR was performed using 60 Vbeta and 13 Jbeta primers. Repertoires were generated with immunoSEQ multiplex PCR, while TCRdb's copy carries only in-frame clones and drops some. The sample yields about 210,000 clones, 70% to 90% seen once. Germline values: CDR1 ENHRY, CDR2 SYGVKD. The CDR3 runs 15 residues. The V gene lost 7 bases and the J gene lost 0 bases, with 12 bases spanning the gap. About this clone: Antigen unknown.

The origin of this receptor is a girl aged 2-10 years in good health and CMV-seronegative. The chain employs TRBV10-3 and TRBJ2-2, with a possible D match to TRBD1 (6 bases). The sequenced sample consisted of PBMCs. For the CDR3, the DNA is TGTGCCATCAAGGACAGTAACACGAACACCGGGGAGCTGTTTTTT. This translates into CAIKDSNTNTGELFF.